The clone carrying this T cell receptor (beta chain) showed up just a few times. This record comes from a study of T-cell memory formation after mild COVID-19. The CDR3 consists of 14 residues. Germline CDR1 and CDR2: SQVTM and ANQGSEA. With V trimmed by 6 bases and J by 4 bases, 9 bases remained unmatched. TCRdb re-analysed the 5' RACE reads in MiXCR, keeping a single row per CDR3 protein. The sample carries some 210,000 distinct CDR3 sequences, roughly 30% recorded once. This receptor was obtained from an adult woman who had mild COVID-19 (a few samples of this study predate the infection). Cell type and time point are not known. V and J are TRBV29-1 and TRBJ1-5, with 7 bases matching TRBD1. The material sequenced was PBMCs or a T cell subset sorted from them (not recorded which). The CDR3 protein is CSVAIGGTNQPQHF. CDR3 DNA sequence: TGCAGCGTAGCAATAGGGGGCACAAATCAGCCCCAGCATTTT.